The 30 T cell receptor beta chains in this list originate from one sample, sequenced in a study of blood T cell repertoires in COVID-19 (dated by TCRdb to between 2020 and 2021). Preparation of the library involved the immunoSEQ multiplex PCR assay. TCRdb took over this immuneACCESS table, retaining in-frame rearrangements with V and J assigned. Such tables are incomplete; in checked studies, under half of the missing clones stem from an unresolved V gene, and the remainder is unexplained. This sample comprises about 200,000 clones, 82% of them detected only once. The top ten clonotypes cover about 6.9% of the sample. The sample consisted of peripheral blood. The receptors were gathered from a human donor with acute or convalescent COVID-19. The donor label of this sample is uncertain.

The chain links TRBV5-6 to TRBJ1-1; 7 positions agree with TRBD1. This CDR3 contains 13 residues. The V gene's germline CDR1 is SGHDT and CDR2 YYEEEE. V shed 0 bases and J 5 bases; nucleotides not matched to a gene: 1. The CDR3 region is CASSLVRGTEAFF. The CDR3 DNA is TGTGCCAGCAGCTTGGTCAGGGGGACTGAAGCTTTCTTT.

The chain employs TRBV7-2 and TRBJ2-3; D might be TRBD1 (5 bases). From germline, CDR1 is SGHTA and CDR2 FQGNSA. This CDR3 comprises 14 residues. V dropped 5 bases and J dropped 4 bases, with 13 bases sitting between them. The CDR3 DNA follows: TGTGCCAGCAGCCCCGGACATGTACCAGATACGCAGTATTTT. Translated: CASSPGHVPDTQYF.

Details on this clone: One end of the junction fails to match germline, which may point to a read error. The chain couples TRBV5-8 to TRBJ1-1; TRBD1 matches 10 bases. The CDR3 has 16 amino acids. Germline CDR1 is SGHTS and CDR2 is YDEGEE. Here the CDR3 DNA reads TGTGCCAGCAGTTTGGGGGGACAGGGGCGGCGGACTGAAGCTTTCTTT. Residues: CASSLGGQGRRTEAFF.

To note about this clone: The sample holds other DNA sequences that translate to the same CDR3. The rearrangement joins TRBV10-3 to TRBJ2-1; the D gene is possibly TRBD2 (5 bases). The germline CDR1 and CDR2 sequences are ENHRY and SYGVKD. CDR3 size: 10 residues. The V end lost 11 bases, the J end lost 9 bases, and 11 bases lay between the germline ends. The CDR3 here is CASWSGEQFF. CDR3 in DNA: TGTGCCTCCTGGAGCGGTGAGCAGTTCTTC.

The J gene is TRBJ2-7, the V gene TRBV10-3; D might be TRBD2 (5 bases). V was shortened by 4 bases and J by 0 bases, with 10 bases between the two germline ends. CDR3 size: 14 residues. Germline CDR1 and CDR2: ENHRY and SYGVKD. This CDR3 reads CAISVGRGSYEQYF. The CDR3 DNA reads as TGTGCCATCAGTGTCGGCCGGGGCTCCTACGAGCAGTACTTC.

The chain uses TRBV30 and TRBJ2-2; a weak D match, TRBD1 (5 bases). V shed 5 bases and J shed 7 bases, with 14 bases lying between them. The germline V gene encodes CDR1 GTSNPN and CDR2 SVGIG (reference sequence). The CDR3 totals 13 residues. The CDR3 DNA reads TGTGCCTGGCGCCTCAGGGCTAACGGGGAGCTGTTTTTT. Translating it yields CAWRLRANGELFF.

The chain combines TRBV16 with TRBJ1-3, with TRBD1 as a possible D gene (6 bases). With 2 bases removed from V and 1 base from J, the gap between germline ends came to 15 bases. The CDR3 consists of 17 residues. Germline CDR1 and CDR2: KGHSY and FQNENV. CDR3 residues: CASSQQRRGQSGNTIYF. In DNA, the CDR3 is TGTGCCAGCAGCCAACAGAGGCGGGGGCAGTCTGGAAACACCATATATTTT.

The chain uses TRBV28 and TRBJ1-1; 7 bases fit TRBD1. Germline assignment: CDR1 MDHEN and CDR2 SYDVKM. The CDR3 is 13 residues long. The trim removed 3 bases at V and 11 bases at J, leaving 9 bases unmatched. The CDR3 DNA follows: TGTGCCAGCAGTTTCCCCGGACAGGTCCGGGCTTTCTTT. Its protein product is CASSFPGQVRAFF.

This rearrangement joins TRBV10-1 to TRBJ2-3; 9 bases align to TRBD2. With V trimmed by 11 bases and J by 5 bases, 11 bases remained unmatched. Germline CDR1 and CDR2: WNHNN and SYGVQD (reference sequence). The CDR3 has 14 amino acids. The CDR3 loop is CARRGPAGGDTQYF. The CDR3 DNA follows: TGCGCCCGCCGTGGGCCAGCGGGAGGAGATACGCAGTATTTT.

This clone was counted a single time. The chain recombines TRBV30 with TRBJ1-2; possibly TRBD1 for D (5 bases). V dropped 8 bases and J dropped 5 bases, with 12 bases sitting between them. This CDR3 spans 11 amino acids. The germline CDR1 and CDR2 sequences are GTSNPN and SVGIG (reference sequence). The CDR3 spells CAGTEKYGYTF. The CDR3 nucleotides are TGTGCCGGGACGGAGAAATATGGCTACACCTTC.

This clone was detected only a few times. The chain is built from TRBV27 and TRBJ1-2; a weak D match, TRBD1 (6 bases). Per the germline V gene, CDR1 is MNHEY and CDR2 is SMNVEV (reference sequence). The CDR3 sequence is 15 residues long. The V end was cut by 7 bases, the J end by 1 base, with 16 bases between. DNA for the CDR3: TGTGCCAGCAAGGAACAGGGAACCGTTAACTATGGCTACACCTTC. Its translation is CASKEQGTVNYGYTF.

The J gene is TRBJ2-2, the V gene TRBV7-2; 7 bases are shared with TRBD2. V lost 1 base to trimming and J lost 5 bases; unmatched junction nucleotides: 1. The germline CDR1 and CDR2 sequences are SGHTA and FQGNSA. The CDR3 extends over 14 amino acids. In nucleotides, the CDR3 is TGTGCCAGCAGCTTAGGGGGGGGGACCGGGGAGCTGTTTTTT. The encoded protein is CASSLGGGTGELFF.

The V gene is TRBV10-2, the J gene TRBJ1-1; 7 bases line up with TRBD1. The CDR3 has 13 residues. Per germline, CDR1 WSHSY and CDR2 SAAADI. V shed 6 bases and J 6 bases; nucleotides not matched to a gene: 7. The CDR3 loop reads CASSPTGVAEAFF. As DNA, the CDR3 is TGCGCCAGCAGCCCTACAGGGGTCGCTGAAGCTTTCTTT.

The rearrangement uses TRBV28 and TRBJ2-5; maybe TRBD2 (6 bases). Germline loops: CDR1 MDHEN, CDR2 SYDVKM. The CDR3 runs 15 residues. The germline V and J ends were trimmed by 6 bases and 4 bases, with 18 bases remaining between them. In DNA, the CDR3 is TGTGCCAGCAGCCTCCTCGGGGGAGATACAGAGACCCAGTACTTC. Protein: CASSLLGGDTETQYF. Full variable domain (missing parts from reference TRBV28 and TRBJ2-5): DVKVTQSSRYLVKRTGEKVFLECVQDMDHENMFWYRQDPGLGLRLIYFSYDVKMKEKGDIPEGYSVSREKKERFSLILESASTNQTSMYLCASSLLGGDTETQYFGPGTRLLVL.

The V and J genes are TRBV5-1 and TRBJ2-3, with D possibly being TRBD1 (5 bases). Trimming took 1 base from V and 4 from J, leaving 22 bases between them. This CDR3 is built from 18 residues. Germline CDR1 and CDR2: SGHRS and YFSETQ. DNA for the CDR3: TGCGCCAGCAGCTTGTCCACCCCCCGGCCAGGGTTCCCAGATACGCAGTATTTT. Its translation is CASSLSTPRPGFPDTQYF.

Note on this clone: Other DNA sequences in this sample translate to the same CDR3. As DNA, the CDR3 is TGTGCCAGCAGTCGACAGTTGAACACTGAAGCTTTCTTT. The encoded protein is CASSRQLNTEAFF. V gene TRBV6-5 combines with J gene TRBJ1-1; tentatively, D is TRBD1 (5 bases). The germline gives CDR1 MNHEY, CDR2 SVGAGI. Trimming left V 5 bases short and J 0 bases short, with 7 bases between. This CDR3 has 13 residues.

The CDR3 DNA reads as TGTGCCAGCGGGCTGGGTGGGGATACGCAGTATTTT. This gives the protein CASGLGGDTQYF. The gene calls are TRBV7-3 and TRBJ2-3; D uncertain. The germline gives CDR1 SGHTA, CDR2 FQGTGA. The germline V and J ends were trimmed by 8 bases and 6 bases, with 12 bases remaining between them. There are 12 residues in the CDR3.

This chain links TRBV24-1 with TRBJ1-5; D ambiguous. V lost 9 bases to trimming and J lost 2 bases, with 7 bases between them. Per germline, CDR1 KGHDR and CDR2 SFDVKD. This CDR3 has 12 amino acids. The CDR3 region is CATSSGNQPQHF. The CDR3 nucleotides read TGTGCCACCTCGTCAGGCAATCAGCCCCAGCATTTT.

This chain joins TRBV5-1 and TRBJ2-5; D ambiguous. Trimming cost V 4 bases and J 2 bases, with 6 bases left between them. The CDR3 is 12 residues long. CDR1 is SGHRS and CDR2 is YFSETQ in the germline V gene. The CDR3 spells CASSHLQETQYF. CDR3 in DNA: TGCGCCAGCAGCCACTTACAAGAGACCCAGTACTTC. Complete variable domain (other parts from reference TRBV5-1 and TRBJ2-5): KAGVTQTPRYLIKTRGQQVTLSCSPISGHRSVSWYQQTPGQGLQFLFEYFSETQRNKGNFPGRFSGRQFSNSRSEMNVSTLELGDSALYLCASSHLQETQYFGPGTRLLVL.

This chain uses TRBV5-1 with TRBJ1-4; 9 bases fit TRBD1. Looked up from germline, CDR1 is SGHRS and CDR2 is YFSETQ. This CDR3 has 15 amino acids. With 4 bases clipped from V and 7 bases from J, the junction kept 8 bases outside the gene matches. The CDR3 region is CASSRWGDRAEKLFF. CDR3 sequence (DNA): TGCGCCAGCAGCCGTTGGGGGGACAGGGCTGAAAAACTGTTTTTT.

The CDR3 spells CASSSGTGVYNEQFF. Written as DNA, the CDR3 is TGCGCCAGCAGTTCCGGGACAGGGGTCTACAATGAGCAGTTCTTC. This chain uses TRBV5-1 with TRBJ2-1; 10 nucleotides align to TRBD1. The CDR3 loop spans 15 amino acids. Germline assignment: CDR1 SGHRS and CDR2 YFSETQ. V dropped 5 bases and J dropped 3; count of bases not matched to a gene: 5.

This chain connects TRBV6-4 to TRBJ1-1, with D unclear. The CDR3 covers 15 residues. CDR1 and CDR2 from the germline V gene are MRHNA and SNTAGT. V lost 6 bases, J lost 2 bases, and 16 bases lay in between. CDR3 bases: TGTGCCAGCAGATTAAGAGACGGGTTAAACACTGAAGCTTTCTTT. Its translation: CASRLRDGLNTEAFF.

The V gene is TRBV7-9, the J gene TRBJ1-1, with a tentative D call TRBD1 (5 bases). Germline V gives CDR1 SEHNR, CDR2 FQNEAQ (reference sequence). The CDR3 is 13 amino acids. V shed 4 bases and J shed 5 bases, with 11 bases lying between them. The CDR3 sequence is CASSWPKGTEAFF. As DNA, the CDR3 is TGTGCCAGCAGCTGGCCCAAGGGGACTGAAGCTTTCTTT.

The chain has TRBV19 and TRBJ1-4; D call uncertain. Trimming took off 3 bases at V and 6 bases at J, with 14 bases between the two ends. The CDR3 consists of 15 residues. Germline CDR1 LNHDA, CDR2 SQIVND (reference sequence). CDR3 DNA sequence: TGTGCCAGTAGTATGCGGGCTGGAACATATGAAAAACTGTTTTTT. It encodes CASSMRAGTYEKLFF.

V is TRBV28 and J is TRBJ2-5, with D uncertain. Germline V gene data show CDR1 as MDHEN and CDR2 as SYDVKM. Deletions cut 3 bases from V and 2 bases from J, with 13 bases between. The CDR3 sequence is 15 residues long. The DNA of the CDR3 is TGTGCCAGCAGTTTTTTCGAGGCGAAGCAAGAGACCCAGTACTTC. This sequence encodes CASSFFEAKQETQYF.

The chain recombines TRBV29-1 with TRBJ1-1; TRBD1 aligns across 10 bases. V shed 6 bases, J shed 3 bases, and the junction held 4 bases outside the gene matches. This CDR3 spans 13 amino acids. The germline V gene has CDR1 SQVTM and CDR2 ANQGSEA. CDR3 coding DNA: TGCAGCGTCCCGGGACAGGGGTACACTGAAGCTTTCTTT. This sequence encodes CSVPGQGYTEAFF.

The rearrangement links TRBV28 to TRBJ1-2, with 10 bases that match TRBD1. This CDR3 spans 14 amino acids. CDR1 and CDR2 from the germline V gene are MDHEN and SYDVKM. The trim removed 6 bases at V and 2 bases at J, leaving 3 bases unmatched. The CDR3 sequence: CASRDRGGNYGYTF. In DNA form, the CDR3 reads TGTGCCAGCAGGGACAGGGGGGGGAACTATGGCTACACCTTC.

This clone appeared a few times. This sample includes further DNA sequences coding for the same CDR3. The CDR3 DNA follows: TGCGCCAGCAGCTTGGCCGCAGATACGCAGTATTTT. It translates to CASSLAADTQYF. V and J are TRBV5-1 and TRBJ2-3; D is unresolved. From germline, CDR1 is SGHRS and CDR2 YFSETQ. The CDR3 runs to 12 residues. V was shortened by 0 bases and J by 4 bases, with 3 bases between the two germline ends.

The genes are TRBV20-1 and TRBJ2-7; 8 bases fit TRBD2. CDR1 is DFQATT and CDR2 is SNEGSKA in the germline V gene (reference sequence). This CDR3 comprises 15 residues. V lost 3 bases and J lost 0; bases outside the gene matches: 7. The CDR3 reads CSASLNGGGSYEQYF. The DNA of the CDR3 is TGCAGTGCTAGTTTAAACGGGGGGGGCTCCTACGAGCAGTACTTC.

CDR3 region: CASSQGQLNTEAFF. The CDR3 nucleotides read TGTGCCAGCAGTCAAGGACAGCTTAACACTGAAGCTTTCTTT. The V gene is TRBV6-6, the J gene TRBJ1-1, with D tentatively TRBD1 (6 bases). CDR1 is MNHNY, CDR2 SVGAGI, per germline (reference sequence). Trimming removed 5 bases at V and 2 bases at J, with 12 bases between. The CDR3 has 14 amino acids.